These T cell receptor beta chains were read from a single sample in a study of chemoradiotherapy in HPV16-positive cancers. Clones were sequenced by immunoSEQ multiplex PCR, and TCRdb holds only the in-frame ones, with some missing. Here the sample spans some 5,200 clones, around 78% being singletons. Collection of the sample occurred from a patient who underwent chemoradiotherapy. These receptors were taken from a human donor with HPV-associated anogenital cancer. CDR3s include the opening cysteine and the closing phenylalanine or tryptophan. D genes are given only for firm matches. Not all rows give a size; the values are once, few, many and, for expanded clones, a class.

abundance	j_gene	v_gene	len	d_gene	CDR3nt	CDR3aa
few	TRBJ2-5	TRBV7-9	13	-	TGTGCCAGCGGGAGGACGGGACAAGAGACCCAGTACTTC	CASGRTGQETQYF
-	TRBJ1-1	TRBV18	15	-	TGTGCCAGCTCACCGGGGCCCAGGGCGTCGACTGAAGCTTTCTTT	CASSPGPRASTEAFF
few	TRBJ2-1	TRBV9	16	-	TGTGCCAGCAGCACTCACGGACAGCCCCCTTACAATGAGCAGTTCTTC	CASSTHGQPPYNEQFF
-	TRBJ2-7	TRBV7-8	21	TRBD2	TGTGCCAGCAGCTCCGGGTCGGGGGGAGGACTAGCAATGATCCTCCTTTACGAGCAGTACTTC	CASSSGSGGGLAMILLYEQYF
-	TRBJ2-1	TRBV7-2	13	-	TGTGCCAGCAGCCTCAAATGGGTGAATGAGCAGTTCTTC	CASSLKWVNEQFF
-	TRBJ2-3	TRBV12-5	11	-	TGTGCTAGTGGTTTTGGAGATACGCAGTATTTT	CASGFGDTQYF
-	TRBJ2-3	TRBV20-1	10	-	TGCAGTGCTGCCCTAGATACGCAGTATTTT	CSAALDTQYF
-	TRBJ2-3	TRBV29-1	16	-	TGCAGCGTTGAAAATAGCCCGTCGTCAGTCACAGATACGCAGTATTTT	CSVENSPSSVTDTQYF
few	TRBJ2-7	TRBV7-9	15	-	TGTGCCAGCAGCATCAGACAGGAAAGCTCCTACGAGCAGTACTTC	CASSIRQESSYEQYF
few	TRBJ1-4	TRBV7-2	14	-	TGTGCCAGCAGCCGGAGTTCAAGTAATGAAAAACTGTTTTTT	CASSRSSSNEKLFF
-	TRBJ1-6	TRBV30	13	-	TGTGCCTGGGGAGGGTCCAATTGGTCACCCCTCCACTTT	CAWGGSNWSPLHF
-	TRBJ1-4	TRBV5-4	16	TRBD1	TGTGCCAGCAGCTGGGCGCCGGGACAGGCTTTCGAAAAACTGTTTTTT	CASSWAPGQAFEKLFF
-	TRBJ2-1	TRBV28	17	TRBD1	TGTGCCAGCAGTTCGATCCACCGGGACAGGGGGCTCAATGAGCAGTTCTTC	CASSSIHRDRGLNEQFF
-	TRBJ2-3	TRBV28	17	-	TGTGCCAGCAGTCTAATGACGGAATCTTTAAGCACAGATACGCAGTATTTT	CASSLMTESLSTDTQYF
-	TRBJ1-2	TRBV19	14	-	TGTGCCAGTAGTATACAGGGGTGGCACTATGGCTACACCTTC	CASSIQGWHYGYTF